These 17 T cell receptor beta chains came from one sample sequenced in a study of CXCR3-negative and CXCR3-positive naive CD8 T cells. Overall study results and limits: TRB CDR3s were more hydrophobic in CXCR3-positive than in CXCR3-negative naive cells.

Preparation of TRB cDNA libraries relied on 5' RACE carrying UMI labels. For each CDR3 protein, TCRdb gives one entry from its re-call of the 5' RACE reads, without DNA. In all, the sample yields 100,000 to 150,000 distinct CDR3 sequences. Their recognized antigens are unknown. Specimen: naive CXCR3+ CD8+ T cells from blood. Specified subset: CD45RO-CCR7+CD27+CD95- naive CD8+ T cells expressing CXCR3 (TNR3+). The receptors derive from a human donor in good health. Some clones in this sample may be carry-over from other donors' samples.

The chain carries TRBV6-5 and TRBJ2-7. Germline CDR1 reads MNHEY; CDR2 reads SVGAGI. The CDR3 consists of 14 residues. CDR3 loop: CASTTASGPYEQYF.

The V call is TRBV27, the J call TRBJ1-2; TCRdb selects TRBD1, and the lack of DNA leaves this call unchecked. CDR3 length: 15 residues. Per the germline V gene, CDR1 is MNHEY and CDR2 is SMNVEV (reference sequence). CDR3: CASSAWTGYDYGYTF.

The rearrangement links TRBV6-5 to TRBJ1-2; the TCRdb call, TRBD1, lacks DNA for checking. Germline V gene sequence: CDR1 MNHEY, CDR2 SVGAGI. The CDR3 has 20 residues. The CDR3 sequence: CASSYSSRLMQAPENYGYTF.

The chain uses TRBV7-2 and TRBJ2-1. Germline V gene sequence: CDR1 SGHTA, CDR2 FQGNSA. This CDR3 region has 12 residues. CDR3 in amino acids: CASSLGIHEQFF.

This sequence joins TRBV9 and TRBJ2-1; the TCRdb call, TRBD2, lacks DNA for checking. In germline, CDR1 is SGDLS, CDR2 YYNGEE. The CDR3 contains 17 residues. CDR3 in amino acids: CASSPTHGAGAYNEQFF. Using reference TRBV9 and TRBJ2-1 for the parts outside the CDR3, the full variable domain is DSGVTQTPKHLITATGQRVTLRCSPRSGDLSVYWYQQSLDQGLQFLIQYYNGEERAKGNILERFSAQQFPDLHSELNLSSLELGDSALYFCASSPTHGAGAYNEQFFGPGTRLTVL.

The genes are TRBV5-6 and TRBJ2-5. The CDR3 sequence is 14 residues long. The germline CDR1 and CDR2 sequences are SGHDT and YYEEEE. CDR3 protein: CASSLLSTQETQYF.

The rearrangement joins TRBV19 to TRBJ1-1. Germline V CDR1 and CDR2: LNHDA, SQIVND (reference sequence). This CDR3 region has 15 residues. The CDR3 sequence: CASSIRTAVRSEAFF.

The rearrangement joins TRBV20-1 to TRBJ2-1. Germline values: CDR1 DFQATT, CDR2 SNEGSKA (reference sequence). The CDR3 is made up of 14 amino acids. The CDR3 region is CSARDTSVYNEQFF.

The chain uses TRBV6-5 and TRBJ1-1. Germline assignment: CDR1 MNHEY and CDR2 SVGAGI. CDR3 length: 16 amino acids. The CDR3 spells CASSYGWARLNTEAFF.

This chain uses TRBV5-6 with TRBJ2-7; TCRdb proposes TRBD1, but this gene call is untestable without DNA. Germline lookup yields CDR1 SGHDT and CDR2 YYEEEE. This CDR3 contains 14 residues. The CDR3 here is CASSLWVRENEQYF. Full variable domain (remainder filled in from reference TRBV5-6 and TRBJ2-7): DAGVTQSPTHLIKTRGQQVTLRCSPKSGHDTVSWYQQALGQGPQFIFQYYEEEERQRGNFPDRFSGHQFPNYSSELNVNALLLGDSALYLCASSLWVRENEQYFGPGTRLTVT.

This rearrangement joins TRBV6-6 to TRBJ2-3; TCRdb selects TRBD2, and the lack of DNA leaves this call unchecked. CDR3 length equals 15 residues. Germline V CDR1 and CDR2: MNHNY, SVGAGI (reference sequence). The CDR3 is CASSLGDSGTDTQYF.

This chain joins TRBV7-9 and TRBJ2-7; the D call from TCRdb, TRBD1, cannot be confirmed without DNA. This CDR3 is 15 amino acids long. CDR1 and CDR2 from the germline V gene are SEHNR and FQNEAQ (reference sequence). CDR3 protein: CASSSGTEGYIREYF.

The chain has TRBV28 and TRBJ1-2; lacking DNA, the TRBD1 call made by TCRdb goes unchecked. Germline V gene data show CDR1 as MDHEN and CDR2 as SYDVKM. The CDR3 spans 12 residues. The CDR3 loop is CASSSDRNGYTF.

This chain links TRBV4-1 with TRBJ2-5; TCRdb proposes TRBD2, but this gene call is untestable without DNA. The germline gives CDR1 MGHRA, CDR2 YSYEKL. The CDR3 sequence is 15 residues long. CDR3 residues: CASSQDSVGSETEYF.

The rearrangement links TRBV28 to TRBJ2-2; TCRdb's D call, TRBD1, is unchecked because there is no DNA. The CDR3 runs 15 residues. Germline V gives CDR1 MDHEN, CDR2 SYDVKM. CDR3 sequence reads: CASSRGQGNTGELFF. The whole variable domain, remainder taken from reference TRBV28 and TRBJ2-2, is DVKVTQSSRYLVKRTGEKVFLECVQDMDHENMFWYRQDPGLGLRLIYFSYDVKMKEKGDIPEGYSVSREKKERFSLILESASTNQTSMYLCASSRGQGNTGELFFGEGSRLTVL.

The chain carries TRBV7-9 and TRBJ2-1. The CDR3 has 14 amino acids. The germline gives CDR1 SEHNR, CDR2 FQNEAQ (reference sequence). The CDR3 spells CASSLASAYNEQFF.

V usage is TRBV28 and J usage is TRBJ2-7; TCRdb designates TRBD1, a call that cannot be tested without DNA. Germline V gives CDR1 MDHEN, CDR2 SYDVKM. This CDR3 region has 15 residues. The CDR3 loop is CANSLTPDGIYEQYF.